These 6 T cell receptor beta chains came from one sample sequenced in a study of glioma-infiltrating T cells. The iRepertoire nested amplicon-rescue multiplex PCR amplified TCR alpha and beta CDR3s from RNA. TCRdb reanalysed the multiplex PCR reads using MiXCR and keeps one entry per CDR3 protein. The table includes about 110,000 distinct CDR3 sequences, 20% to 25% detected once. Sequencing was done on a sample of glioma tissue, nonneoplastic brain tissue, or PBMCs (not recorded which). These receptors all come from a human donor with low-grade glioma or glioblastoma, undergoing nonglioma brain surgery, or in good health (not recorded which).

This clonotype was detected many times. The chain is built from TRBV7-6 and TRBJ1-1; D unclear. V lost 4 bases to trimming and J lost 8 bases, with 11 bases between them. The V gene's germline CDR1 is SGHVS and CDR2 FNYEAQ. The CDR3 contains 12 residues. In DNA, the CDR3 is TGTGCCAGCAGCTCCGGGGATCGAGAAGCTTTCTTT. This codes for CASSSGDREAFF.

Comment on this clonotype: With a much larger clone just one base away, this may be a read error. The chain couples TRBV7-9 to TRBJ2-4; D tentatively reads TRBD1 or TRBD2 (5 bases each). Germline CDR1 reads SEHNR; CDR2 reads FQNEAQ (reference sequence). CDR3 length equals 14 residues. The chain's CDR3 is CASSLVGRIERKFF. DNA for the CDR3: TGTGCCAGCAGCTTAGTGGGGCGGATCGAGCGGAAGTTCTTC.

This clonotype was found many times. The chain recombines TRBV18 with TRBJ2-1, with TRBD1 as a possible D gene (6 bases). Germline V lookup: CDR1 KGHSH, CDR2 LQKENI. V was shortened by 4 bases and J by 8 bases, with 12 bases between the two germline ends. This CDR3 comprises 13 residues. CDR3 loop: CASSLQGWYEQFF. The CDR3 coding sequence is TGTGCCAGCTCACTACAGGGTTGGTATGAGCAGTTCTTC. The whole variable domain, remainder taken from reference TRBV18 and TRBJ2-1, is NAGVMQNPRHLVRRRGQEARLRCSPMKGHSHVYWYRQLPEEGLKFMVYLQKENIIDESGMPKERFSAEFPKEGPSILRIQQVVRGDSAAYFCASSLQGWYEQFFGPGTRLTVL.

The gene calls are TRBV30 and TRBJ2-2, with D tentatively TRBD1 or TRBD2 (5 bases each). Trimming shortened V by 2 bases and J by 9 bases, and 10 bases separated the two germline ends. Germline CDR1 and CDR2: GTSNPN and SVGIG (reference sequence). The CDR3 totals 12 residues. DNA of the CDR3: TGTGCCTGGAGTCCCGGGGACCGGGAGCTGTTTTTT. Amino acid sequence: CAWSPGDRELFF.

The gene calls are TRBV7-9 and TRBJ2-7; the match to TRBD1 covers 7 bases. The germline gives CDR1 SEHNR, CDR2 FQNEAQ (reference sequence). There are 13 residues in the CDR3. V shed 5 bases, J shed 3 bases, and the junction held 4 bases outside the gene matches. The CDR3 DNA is TGTGCCAGCAGCCCGACAGGGAACTACGAGCAGTACTTC. Its translation: CASSPTGNYEQYF.

With regard to this clonotype: Mismatch with germline at one junction end may stem from a read error. The chain uses TRBV6-6 and TRBJ2-7; D is perhaps TRBD1 or TRBD2 (5 bases each). This CDR3 has 15 amino acids. Germline V gene sequence: CDR1 MNHNY, CDR2 SVGAGI (reference sequence). For the CDR3, the DNA is TGTGCTAGCAGCCCCAGGGTCAGGAGGTCCTACGGGCAGTACTTC. It is translated as CASSPRVRRSYGQYF.